The sample holds one count of the clone carrying this T cell receptor beta chain. As yet, its antigen is unknown. The data were obtained in a study of T cells in Graves' hyperthyroidism and ophthalmopathy. CDR1 SEHNR and CDR2 FQNEAQ come from the germline V gene (reference sequence). Trimming cost V 5 bases and J 4 bases; bases outside gene matches: 7. The CDR3 covers 16 residues. RNA transcripts provided the source from which TCR beta CDR3 regions were amplified. First-round RT-PCR with HTBI primers amplified the TCR CDR3 region. TCRdb re-called the multiplex PCR reads with MiXCR, one entry per CDR3 protein. The sample includes some 600,000 distinct CDR3 sequences, just over 45% of them seen just once. Broader study findings: Ophthalmopathy cases were set apart from stable hyperthyroidism by a 13 V-J model.

Sequenced: peripheral blood or thyroid tissue (not recorded which). The TCR sequence derives from a woman aged 18-29 years with Graves' hyperthyroidism. The chain recombines TRBV7-9 with TRBJ1-5, with 11 bases lining up with TRBD1. In DNA form, the CDR3 reads TGTGCCAGCAGCCGAGGCGGGACAGGGGGTAATCAGCCCCAGCATTTT. This encodes CASSRGGTGGNQPQHF.